These 4 T cell receptor beta chains came from one sample sequenced in a study of blood T cells in healthy people across ages. Primed by a sample-barcoded 5' primer and a J-beta primer mix, a second PCR proceeded for 7 to 11 cycles. In TCRdb, the 5' RACE reads were re-called with MiXCR into one record per CDR3 protein. Of hundreds of thousands of distinct CDR3 sequences listed, roughly 44% were seen once; the top ten hold around 18%. Sequencing was done on a sample of blood. All receptors derive from a man between 60 and 70 years old in good health.

This clonotype was seen more than once but under ten times. This chain connects TRBV15 to TRBJ1-1; 10 bases are a match to TRBD1. The V segment lost 0 bases and the J segment 2 bases; nucleotides outside the gene matches: 9. Per the germline V gene, CDR1 is LNHNV and CDR2 is YYDKDF (reference sequence). The CDR3 runs to 18 residues. CDR3 protein: CATSRDRGQGIANTEAFF. In DNA, the CDR3 is TGTGCCACCAGCAGAGATCGGGGACAGGGGATAGCAAACACTGAAGCTTTCTTT.

The rearrangement links TRBV9 to TRBJ2-7; 10 nucleotides align to TRBD1. The CDR3 contains 14 residues. The junction had 6 bases not matched to a gene; V was cut back by 3 bases and J by 6 bases. CDR1 SGDLS and CDR2 YYNGEE come from the germline V gene. CDR3 coding DNA: TGTGCCAGCAGCGCCTCGGACAGGGGGATCGAGCAGTACTTC. It translates to CASSASDRGIEQYF.

This clonotype has only a few counts. The rearrangement joins TRBV6-2 or TRBV6-3 to TRBJ2-1; 7 bases map to TRBD2. J lost 6 bases, V lost 4 bases, and 15 bases had no gene match. The germline gives CDR1 MNHEY, CDR2 SVGEGT. The CDR3 sequence is 17 residues long. DNA of the CDR3: TGTGCCAGCAGTTCCCCCCTCAAGAGCGGGGATGTCAATGAGCAGTTCTTC. This translates into CASSSPLKSGDVNEQFF.

V is TRBV29-1 and J is TRBJ2-5, with TRBD1 as a possible D gene (7 bases). This CDR3 region has 18 residues. V lost 7 bases to trimming and J lost 4 bases, with 31 bases between them. CDR1 is SQVTM, CDR2 ANQGSEA, per germline. The CDR3 protein is CSAAGVGGTLSGGETQYF. In DNA form, the CDR3 reads TGCAGCGCCGCCGGGGTTGGGGGGACCCTCTCAGGGGGAGAGACCCAGTACTTC.